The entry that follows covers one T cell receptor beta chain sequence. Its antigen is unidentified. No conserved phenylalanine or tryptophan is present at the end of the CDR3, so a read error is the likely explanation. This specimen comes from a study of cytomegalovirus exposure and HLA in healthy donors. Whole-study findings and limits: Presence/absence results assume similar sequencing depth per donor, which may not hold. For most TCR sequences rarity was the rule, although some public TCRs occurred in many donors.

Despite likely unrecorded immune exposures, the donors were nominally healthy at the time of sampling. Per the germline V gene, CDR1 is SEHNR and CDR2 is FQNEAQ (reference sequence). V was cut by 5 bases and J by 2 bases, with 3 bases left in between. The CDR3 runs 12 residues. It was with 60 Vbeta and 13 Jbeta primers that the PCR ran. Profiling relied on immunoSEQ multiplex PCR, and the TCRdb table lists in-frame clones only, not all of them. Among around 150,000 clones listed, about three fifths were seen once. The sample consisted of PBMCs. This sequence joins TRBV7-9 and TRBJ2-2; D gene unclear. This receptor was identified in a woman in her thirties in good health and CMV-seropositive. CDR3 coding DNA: TGTGCCAGCAGCCCCAACACCGGGGAGCTGTTTCTT. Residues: CASSPNTGELFL.